These 10 T cell receptor beta chains share one sample of origin, sequenced in a study of CD8+ T cells in alopecia areata. This sample's treatment: oral pan-JAK inhibitor, 5-10 mg twice daily. cDNA prepared by RNA extraction and subsequent reverse transcription served as the template for sequencing. Sequencing was performed with immunoSEQ multiplex PCR; in TCRdb, only in-frame clones are kept and a portion is missing. The sample carries about 140,000 clones, less than 70% recorded once. Sequences were derived from CD8+ T cells sorted from blood, sampled at week 4, from a patient treated with tofacitinib. These receptors all come from a human donor with alopecia areata.

The rearrangement links TRBV7-3 to TRBJ2-1; D not certain. V was pared by 2 bases and J by 5 bases, with 7 bases between. CDR1 and CDR2 (germline): SGHTA, FQGTGA. The CDR3 consists of 13 residues. The CDR3: CASSLVGDNEQFF. In DNA form, the CDR3 reads TGTGCCAGCAGCTTAGTCGGAGACAATGAGCAGTTCTTC.

The CDR3 region has the DNA TGCGCCAGCAGCCAAGTCCTGACTAGCGGGGAGACCCAGTACTTC. It specifies CASSQVLTSGETQYF. V usage is TRBV4-1 and J usage is TRBJ2-5; 10 bases map to TRBD2. The CDR3 is 15 residues long. Germline CDR1 is MGHRA and CDR2 is YSYEKL. J was trimmed by 5 bases and V by 1 base; bases with no gene match: 4.

This chain links TRBV19 with TRBJ2-7; D unclear. Per germline, CDR1 LNHDA and CDR2 SQIVND (reference sequence). V dropped 5 bases and J dropped 2 bases, with 13 bases sitting between them. This CDR3 is 14 amino acids long. The CDR3 region is CASSPDPSPYEQYF. CDR3 nucleotides: TGTGCCAGTAGTCCGGACCCGTCCCCCTACGAGCAGTACTTC.

In nucleotides, the CDR3 is TGTGCCAGCAGCGCTAGCACAGGGTCCCTATCCCCCTCTGGGGCCAACGTCCTGACTTTC. This gives the protein CASSASTGSLSPSGANVLTF. The chain is built from TRBV13 and TRBJ2-6, with D tentatively TRBD1 (6 bases). V was clipped by 5 bases and J by 0 bases, with 23 bases between them. The CDR3 length is 20 residues. Germline assignment: CDR1 PRHDT and CDR2 FYEKMQ (reference sequence).

At least ten counts were recorded for this clone. The J gene is TRBJ1-4, the V gene TRBV30, with 7 bases lining up with TRBD1. The ends lost 5 bases at V and 4 bases at J; junction bases unmatched: 7. Germline V CDR1 and CDR2: GTSNPN, SVGIG (reference sequence). This CDR3 has 14 residues. The DNA for the CDR3 is TGTGCCTGGGCACAGGGGCCCTTTAATGAAAAACTGTTTTTT. Its translation is CAWAQGPFNEKLFF.

This clone was observed a handful of times. The rearrangement joins TRBV7-9 to TRBJ1-1; 7 nucleotides line up with TRBD1. The CDR3 totals 14 residues. Looked up from germline, CDR1 is SEHNR and CDR2 is FQNEAQ (reference sequence). With 4 bases clipped from V and 3 bases from J, the junction kept 5 bases outside the gene matches. This CDR3 reads CASSYGGGHTEAFF. CDR3 sequence (DNA): TGTGCCAGCAGCTATGGAGGGGGCCACACTGAAGCTTTCTTT.

The table lists this clone with a few counts. This rearrangement joins TRBV19 to TRBJ1-1; 9 nucleotides match TRBD1. With V trimmed by 5 bases and J by 4 bases, 5 bases remained unmatched. CDR1 LNHDA and CDR2 SQIVND come from the germline V gene (reference sequence). The CDR3 is made up of 14 amino acids. The CDR3 DNA reads TGTGCCAGTAGTTGGGACAGGGAGGGCACTGAAGCTTTCTTT. Amino acid sequence: CASSWDREGTEAFF.

This clone occurred a few times. This sequence joins TRBV7-9 and TRBJ2-7; tentatively, D is TRBD1 or TRBD2 (6 bases each). CDR1 is SEHNR and CDR2 is FQNEAQ in the germline V gene (reference sequence). CDR3 length: 15 residues. Trimming took off 3 bases at V and 0 bases at J, with 12 bases between the two ends. As DNA, the CDR3 is TGTGCCAGCAGCTTGCGGGAACAGGGCTCCTACGAGCAGTACTTC. Protein sequence: CASSLREQGSYEQYF.

V usage is TRBV6-5 and J usage is TRBJ2-3; D may be TRBD1 or TRBD2 (5 bases each). CDR1 is MNHEY, CDR2 SVGAGI, per germline. V lost 5 bases and J 0 bases, leaving 12 bases between the germline ends. CDR3 length: 15 amino acids. CDR3 amino acids: CASSRGVQSTDTQYF. The CDR3 DNA reads TGTGCCAGCAGTCGAGGGGTCCAGAGCACAGATACGCAGTATTTT.

The chain links TRBV6-5 to TRBJ1-4; D unclear. V lost 5 bases and J lost 0, with 7 bases in between. The CDR3 covers 14 residues. Per the germline V gene, CDR1 is MNHEY and CDR2 is SVGAGI. The CDR3 reads CASSLVTTNEKLFF. CDR3 nucleotides: TGTGCCAGCAGTCTTGTTACAACTAATGAAAAACTGTTTTTT.